What follows is one TCR beta chain and its context. The entry originates in a study of blood T cell repertoires in COVID-19. Libraries were prepared by immunoSEQ multiplex PCR; TCRdb keeps only in-frame clonotypes and omits some of them. Among approximately 50,000 clones, about 79% were seen once, and the ten largest hold around 10%. The sample comprised peripheral blood. The origin of this receptor is a man older than 75 with COVID-19, enrolled during active disease.

The CDR3 DNA follows: TGTGCCAGCAGCCGCAGGGGTGACACCTACGAGCAGTACTTC. Residues: CASSRRGDTYEQYF. The V call is TRBV5-6, the J call TRBJ2-7; TRBD1 is a possible D gene (6 bases). Per the germline V gene, CDR1 is SGHDT and CDR2 is YYEEEE. This CDR3 has 14 residues. V was cut by 4 bases and J by 2 bases, with 13 bases left in between.